Following are 7 T cell receptor beta chains from one sample sequenced in a study of blood T cell repertoires in COVID-19. Data came from immunoSEQ multiplex PCR; TCRdb stores just in-frame clones and leaves some out. This table has roughly 100,000 clones, more than 70% appearing once. Sequenced input: peripheral blood. These receptor sequences come from a woman over 75 in a cohort sampled during active COVID-19.

The V gene is TRBV4-2, the J gene TRBJ1-2; tentative D call: TRBD1 (6 bases). The CDR3 is 15 residues long. Trimming removed 2 bases at V and 3 bases at J, with 13 bases between. Per the germline V gene, CDR1 is LGHNA and CDR2 is YNFKEQ. The CDR3 region has the DNA TGTGCCAGCAGCCAACCACAGGGCAGCGACTATGGCTACACCTTC. As protein: CASSQPQGSDYGYTF.

The CDR3 here is CAWSGRTGRYGYTF. CDR3 bases: TGTGCCTGGAGTGGAAGGACAGGGAGGTATGGCTACACCTTC. The chain combines TRBV30 with TRBJ1-2; 8 bases match TRBD1. From germline, CDR1 is GTSNPN and CDR2 SVGIG (reference sequence). The V and J ends lost 1 base and 5 bases, in that order; junction bases with no gene match: 6. The CDR3 sequence is 14 residues long.

The chain couples TRBV27 to TRBJ1-5; D is ambiguous. The CDR3 length is 15 residues. Trimming cost V 0 bases and J 4 bases, with 10 bases left between them. Germline loops: CDR1 MNHEY, CDR2 SMNVEV (reference sequence). The CDR3 protein is CASSLSRVGNQPQHF. The CDR3 region has the DNA TGTGCCAGCAGTTTATCGAGGGTAGGGAATCAGCCCCAGCATTTT.

This chain uses TRBV5-1 with TRBJ2-1; 10 bases agree with TRBD2. The J segment lost 7 bases and the V segment lost 4 bases, leaving 14 bases of the junction unmatched. This CDR3 comprises 17 residues. Germline V gene sequence: CDR1 SGHRS, CDR2 YFSETQ. The CDR3 DNA follows: TGCGCCAGCAGCCGAGAAGCGCTAGCGGGAGTGGCTAATGAGCAGTTCTTC. This codes for CASSREALAGVANEQFF.

The chain uses TRBV15 and TRBJ2-1; 8 nucleotides match TRBD2. There are 16 residues in the CDR3. The J segment lost 4 bases and the V segment lost 0 bases, leaving 5 bases of the junction unmatched. Germline loops: CDR1 LNHNV, CDR2 YYDKDF (reference sequence). CDR3 region: CATSRDNLAGYNEQFF. The CDR3 DNA sequence: TGTGCCACCAGCAGAGATAATTTAGCGGGATACAATGAGCAGTTCTTC.

The V call is TRBV5-1, the J call TRBJ1-1, with D unresolved. There are 14 residues in the CDR3. Germline assignment: CDR1 SGHRS and CDR2 YFSETQ. Trimming removed 5 bases at V and 1 base at J, with 12 bases between. DNA for the CDR3: TGCGCCAGCAGTCGGGATTTTGGGAACACTGAAGCTTTCTTT. Protein: CASSRDFGNTEAFF. The entire variable domain, with the rest obtained from reference TRBV5-1 and TRBJ1-1, is as follows: KAGVTQTPRYLIKTRGQQVTLSCSPISGHRSVSWYQQTPGQGLQFLFEYFSETQRNKGNFPGRFSGRQFSNSRSEMNVSTLELGDSALYLCASSRDFGNTEAFFGQGTRLTVV.

In this sample, this clone turned up a few times. This sequence joins TRBV5-4 and TRBJ2-2, with D possibly TRBD1 on 6 matching bases. The germline gives CDR1 SGHNT, CDR2 YYREEE (reference sequence). This CDR3 comprises 17 residues. Deletions cut 0 bases from V and 2 bases from J, with 14 bases between. The CDR3 DNA follows: TGTGCCAGCAGCTTGGGGGCGCCGGGACATAACACCGGGGAGCTGTTTTTT. As protein: CASSLGAPGHNTGELFF.